Listed here is a single T cell receptor beta chain. The source of the sample is a study of blood T cell repertoires in COVID-19. Study-wide context: T cells, B-cell-depleted T cells, or PBMCs supplied cDNA or gDNA.

With V trimmed by 10 bases and J by 11 bases, 15 bases remained unmatched. Germline values: CDR1 SNHLY, CDR2 FYNNEI. The CDR3 runs to 13 residues. In the original workflow: Estimated nucleated cell counts came from reference gene primer amplification. Sequenced by immunoSEQ multiplex PCR; TCRdb stores in-frame clones only, minus some. That table furnishes V, J and clone size, whereas the DNA furnished D and trimming. This sample yields fewer than 200,000 clones, of which more than 75% are seen a single time; less than 3% belongs to the top ten. The rearrangement uses TRBV2 and TRBJ1-1, with 8 bases fitting TRBD1. Sequencing input: peripheral blood. This TCR was sampled from a man aged 40-50 years with active or convalescent COVID-19. The CDR3 is CATGDRNSLEAFF. CDR3 nucleotide sequence: TGTGCCACTGGGGACAGGAATTCGCTTGAGGCTTTCTTT.